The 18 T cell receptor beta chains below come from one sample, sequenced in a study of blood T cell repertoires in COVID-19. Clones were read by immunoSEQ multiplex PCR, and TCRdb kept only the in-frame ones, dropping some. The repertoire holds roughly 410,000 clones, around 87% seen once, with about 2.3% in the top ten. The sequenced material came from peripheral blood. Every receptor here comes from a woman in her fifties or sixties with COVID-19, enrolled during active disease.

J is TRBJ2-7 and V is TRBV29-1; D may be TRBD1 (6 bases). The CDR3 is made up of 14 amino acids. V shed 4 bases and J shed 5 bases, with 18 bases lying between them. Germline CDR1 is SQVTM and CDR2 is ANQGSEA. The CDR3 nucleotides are TGCAGCGTTGTAGTGCTGGGGGCGACGGACGAGCAGTACTTC. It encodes CSVVVLGATDEQYF.

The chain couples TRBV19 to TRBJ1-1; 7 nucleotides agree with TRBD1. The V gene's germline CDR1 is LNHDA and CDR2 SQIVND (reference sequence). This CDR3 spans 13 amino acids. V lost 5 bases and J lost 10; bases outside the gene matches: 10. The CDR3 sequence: CASSGQVSGRAFF. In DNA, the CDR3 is TGTGCCAGTAGTGGACAGGTTTCGGGGCGAGCTTTCTTT.

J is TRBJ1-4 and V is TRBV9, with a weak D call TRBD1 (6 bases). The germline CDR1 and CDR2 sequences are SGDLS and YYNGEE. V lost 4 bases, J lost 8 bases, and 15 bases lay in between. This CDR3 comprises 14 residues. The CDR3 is CASSTNREGEKLFF. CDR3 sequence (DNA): TGTGCCAGCAGCACGAACAGGGAAGGGGAAAAACTGTTTTTT.

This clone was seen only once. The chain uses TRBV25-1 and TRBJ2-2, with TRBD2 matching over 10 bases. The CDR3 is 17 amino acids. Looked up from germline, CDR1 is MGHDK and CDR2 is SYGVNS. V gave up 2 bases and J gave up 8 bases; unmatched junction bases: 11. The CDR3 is CASSEPQLAGVEGELFF. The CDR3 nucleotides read TGTGCCAGCAGTGAACCCCAGCTAGCGGGGGTCGAAGGGGAGCTGTTTTTT. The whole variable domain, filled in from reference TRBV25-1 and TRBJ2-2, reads EADIYQTPRYLVIGTGKKITLECSQTMGHDKMYWYQQDPGMELHLIHYSYGVNSTEKGDLSSESTVSRIRTEHFPLTLESARPSHTSQYLCASSEPQLAGVEGELFFGEGSRLTVL.

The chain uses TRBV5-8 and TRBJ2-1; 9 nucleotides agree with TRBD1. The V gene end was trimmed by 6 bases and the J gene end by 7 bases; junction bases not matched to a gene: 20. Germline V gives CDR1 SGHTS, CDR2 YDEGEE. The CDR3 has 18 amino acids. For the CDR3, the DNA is TGTGCCAGCACGATAACTGGAGTGCAGGGGGGACAGGGTAATGAGCAGTTCTTC. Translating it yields CASTITGVQGGQGNEQFF.

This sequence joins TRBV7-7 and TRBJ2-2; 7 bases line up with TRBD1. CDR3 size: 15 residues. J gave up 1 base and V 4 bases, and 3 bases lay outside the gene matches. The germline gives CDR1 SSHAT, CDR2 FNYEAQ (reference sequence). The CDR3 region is CASSSTGMNTGELFF. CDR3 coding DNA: TGTGCCAGCAGCTCGACAGGGATGAACACCGGGGAGCTGTTTTTT. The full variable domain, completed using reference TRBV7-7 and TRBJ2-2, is GAGVSQSPRYKVTKRGQDVTLRCDPISSHATLYWYQQALGQGPEFLTYFNYEAQPDKSGLPSDRFSAERPEGSISTLTIQRTEQRDSAMYRCASSSTGMNTGELFFGEGSRLTVL.

The CDR3: CASSIIGAAAMYNEQFF. The CDR3 DNA sequence: TGTGCCAGTAGTATAATTGGGGCGGCCGCAATGTACAATGAGCAGTTCTTC. The chain recombines TRBV19 with TRBJ2-1; D may be TRBD1 (5 bases). The CDR3 is 17 amino acids. The V end lost 2 bases, the J end lost 4 bases, and 18 bases lay between the germline ends. Germline lookup yields CDR1 LNHDA and CDR2 SQIVND (reference sequence).

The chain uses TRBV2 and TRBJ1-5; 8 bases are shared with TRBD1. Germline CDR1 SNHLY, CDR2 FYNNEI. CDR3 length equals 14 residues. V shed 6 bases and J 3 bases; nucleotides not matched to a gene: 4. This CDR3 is CASSGQGNNQPQHF. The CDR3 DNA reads TGTGCCAGCAGCGGACAGGGTAACAATCAGCCCCAGCATTTT.

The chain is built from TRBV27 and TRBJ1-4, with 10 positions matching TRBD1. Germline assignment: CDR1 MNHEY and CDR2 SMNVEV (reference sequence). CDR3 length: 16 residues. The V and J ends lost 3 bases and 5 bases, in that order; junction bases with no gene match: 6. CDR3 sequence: CASSFRTGGLNEKLFF. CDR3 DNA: TGTGCCAGCAGTTTTAGGACAGGGGGTTTGAATGAAAAACTGTTTTTT.

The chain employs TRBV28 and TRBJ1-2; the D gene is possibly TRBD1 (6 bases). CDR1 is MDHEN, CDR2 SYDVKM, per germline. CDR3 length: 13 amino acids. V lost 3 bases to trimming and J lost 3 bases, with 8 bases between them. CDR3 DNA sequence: TGTGCCAGCAGTTTGACAGGCGACTATGGCTACACCTTC. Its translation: CASSLTGDYGYTF.

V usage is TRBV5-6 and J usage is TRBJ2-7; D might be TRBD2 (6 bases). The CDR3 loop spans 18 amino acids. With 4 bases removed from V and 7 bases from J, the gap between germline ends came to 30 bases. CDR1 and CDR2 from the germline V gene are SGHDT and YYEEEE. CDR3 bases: TGTGCCAGCAGCCCGGCGTGGGGGGTTAGGACAATGATTGGGGAGCAGTACTTC. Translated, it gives CASSPAWGVRTMIGEQYF.

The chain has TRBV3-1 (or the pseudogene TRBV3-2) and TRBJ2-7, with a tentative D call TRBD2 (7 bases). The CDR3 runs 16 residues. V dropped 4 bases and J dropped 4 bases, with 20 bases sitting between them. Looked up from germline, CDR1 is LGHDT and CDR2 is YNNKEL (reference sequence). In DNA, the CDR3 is TGTGCCAGCAGCCCCGCACTTGGGGGGGCAACATACGAGCAGTACTTC. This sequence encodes CASSPALGGATYEQYF.

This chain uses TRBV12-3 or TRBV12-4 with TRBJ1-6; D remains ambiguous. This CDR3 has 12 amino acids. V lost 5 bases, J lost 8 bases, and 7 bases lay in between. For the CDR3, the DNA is TGTGCCAGCAGTACCGAGTATTCACCCCTCCACTTT. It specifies CASSTEYSPLHF.

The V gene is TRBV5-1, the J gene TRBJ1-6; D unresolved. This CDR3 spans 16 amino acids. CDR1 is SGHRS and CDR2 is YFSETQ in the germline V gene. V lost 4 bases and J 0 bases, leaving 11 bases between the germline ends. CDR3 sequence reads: CASSPETSSYNSPLHF. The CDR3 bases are TGCGCCAGCAGCCCCGAGACTAGCTCCTATAATTCACCCCTCCACTTT. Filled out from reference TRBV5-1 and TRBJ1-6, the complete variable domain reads KAGVTQTPRYLIKTRGQQVTLSCSPISGHRSVSWYQQTPGQGLQFLFEYFSETQRNKGNFPGRFSGRQFSNSRSEMNVSTLELGDSALYLCASSPETSSYNSPLHFGNGTRLTVT.

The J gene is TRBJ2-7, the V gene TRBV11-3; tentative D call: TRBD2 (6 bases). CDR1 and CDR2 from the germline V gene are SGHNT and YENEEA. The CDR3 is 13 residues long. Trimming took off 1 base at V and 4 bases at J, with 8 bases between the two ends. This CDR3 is CASSLASGYEQYF. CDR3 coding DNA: TGTGCCAGCAGCTTAGCAAGCGGGTACGAGCAGTACTTC.

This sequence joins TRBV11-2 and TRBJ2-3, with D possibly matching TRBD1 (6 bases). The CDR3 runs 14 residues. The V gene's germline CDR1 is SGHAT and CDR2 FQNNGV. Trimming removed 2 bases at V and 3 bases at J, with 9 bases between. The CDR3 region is CASSLRQGTDTQYF. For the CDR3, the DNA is TGTGCCAGCAGCTTAAGGCAGGGGACAGATACGCAGTATTTT.

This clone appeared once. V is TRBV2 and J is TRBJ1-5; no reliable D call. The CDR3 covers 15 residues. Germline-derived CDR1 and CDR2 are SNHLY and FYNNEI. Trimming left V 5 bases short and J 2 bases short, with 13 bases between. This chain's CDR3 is CASSYDLGGNQPQHF. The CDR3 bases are TGTGCCAGCAGTTACGACTTAGGTGGCAATCAGCCCCAGCATTTT. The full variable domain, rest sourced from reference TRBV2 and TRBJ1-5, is EPEVTQTPSHQVTQMGQEVILRCVPISNHLYFYWYRQILGQKVEFLVSFYNNEISEKSEIFDDQFSVERPDGSNFTLKIRSTKLEDSAMYFCASSYDLGGNQPQHFGDGTRLSIL.

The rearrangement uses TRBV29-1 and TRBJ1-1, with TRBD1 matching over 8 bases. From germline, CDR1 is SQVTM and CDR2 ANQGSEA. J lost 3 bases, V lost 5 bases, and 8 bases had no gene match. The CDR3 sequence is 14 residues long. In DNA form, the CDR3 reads TGCAGCGTTTACGTGACAGGGGTCGACACTGAAGCTTTCTTT. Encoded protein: CSVYVTGVDTEAFF.